The present T cell receptor (beta chain) was sequenced within a study of cytomegalovirus exposure and HLA in healthy donors (dated by TCRdb to 2015 to 2018). Background on the whole study: An earlier analysis of 587 of the donors reported 250 to 300 Gb of sequence data and approximately 110 million unique TCR beta sequences from about 200 million T cells. The aim of the study was to test whether cataloging public T cell receptors could identify signatures of past pathogen exposure. Roughly 5 DR-DQ haplotypes were treated as single units for association and clustering because of strong linkage in the cohort. Besides the first cohort of roughly 660 subjects, a separate validation cohort made up of roughly 130 different subjects was used. The study used immunosequencing to profile the T cell repertoires of under 700 subjects and linked those repertoires to cytomegalovirus serostatus. Typing coverage differed by locus: A, B, C, DRB1 and DQB1 were typed in roughly 620-630 donors, DQA1 in 500 to 550, DPA1 in nearly 610, and DPB1 in approximately 450. HLA typing covered class I and class II loci at four-digit resolution. Among the roughly 380 genotyped donors, around 79% belonged to the genetic ancestry cluster associated with self-reported Caucasian donors. On average, around 200,000 unique TCR beta nucleotide sequences were sequenced per donor among about 400 genotyped donors of the cohort, with 15% to 20% of those sequences being non-productive. Donor age, sex, ethnicity and CMV serostatus were compiled alongside the repertoire data. A later genetic analysis took genome-wide SNP genotypes for 398 of the 666 donors and used that subset as a discovery cohort. To study patterns of TCR occurrence, a later analysis re-analyzed previously published TCR beta repertoires from around 700 donors and added high-resolution HLA genotyping. An early release covering roughly 640 HLA-typed donors comprised 250 to 350 gigabases of sequencing data and some 79 million unique TCR sequences. To predict cytomegalovirus infection status, the study combined high-throughput TCR immunosequencing, statistical association of individual TCRs with disease status, and machine learning. An earlier analysis of fewer than 700 of the donors applied high-throughput TCR beta sequencing to assess whether each TCR beta V gene segment acted as functional or pseudogenic. All discovery cohort repertoires had been generated using a single sequencing platform. Rather than using new phenotypic data, the later analysis identified candidate immune exposures from TCR beta sequences and from how often those sequences occurred across donors.

The table lists this clone with a few counts. This receptor's antigen is unknown. The record has no base qualities; no much larger clone is one base away. Broad study findings and their caveats: A later analysis found that HLA-associated TCR beta chains were more clonally expanded and had lower generation probabilities than equally common non-associated chains. Most TCR sequences were observed very rarely across donors, whereas some public TCRs were present in many individuals. An earlier analysis of approximately 530 of the donors showed that most TCR beta V segments appeared in productive rearrangements either about 90% or about 30% of the time, which broadly matched IMGT annotations. Because counts were too low, approximately 15 rarely observed V segments, including chromosome 9 orphons, were excluded from the earlier analysis of 587 of the donors. Cytomegalovirus status was reported to be diagnosed by the classifier with high specificity and sensitivity in both the original and validation cohorts. A cluster of highly shared sequence variants was judged likely to be a technical artifact of the sequencing pipeline. According to the authors, the approach could potentially be generalized to other disease states and immunological phenotypes. A few of the identified cytomegalovirus-associated TCR beta chains were confirmed in vitro to be specific for cytomegalovirus antigens. Correlated functional status among segregating V segments might be attributable to linkage disequilibrium, but an unknown experimental factor could not be ruled out. Because HLA typing was unavailable for some donors at each locus, only the typed subset was used in association tests. Only TCR beta chains were sequenced in this cohort, and the absence of alpha or paired-chain data limited detectable features. A further reported finding was that TCR beta sequences accurately predicted the HLA-A and HLA-B alleles for most subjects in the first cohort. The study listed approximately 150 TCR beta chains as associated with cytomegalovirus. Several of the top co-occurrence clusters appeared to be linked to parvovirus B19, influenza, CMV and Epstein-Barr virus, according to a later analysis. In a later analysis, around 17,000 TCR beta sequences were associated with specific HLA alleles at a false discovery rate of 0.05. In a later genetic analysis, fewer N-insertions in productive TCRs were reported among donors in an Asian-associated ancestry cluster than the 666-donor mean. Assigning TCR associations to individual alleles was difficult when HLA alleles, especially DR and DQ, strongly co-occurred. V-gene and J-gene trimming of TCR beta chains was associated with a missense DCLRE1C variant in a later genetic analysis, and the association was replicated in an independent cohort. Some IMGT-functional V segments, including TRBV6-2 and TRBV6-3, could not be told apart with the 87-base-pair reads, so those segments were excluded. According to a later analysis, most CMV-associated TCR beta chains appeared to be HLA-restricted, and the HLA associations seemed to be driven largely by CMV exposure. Roughly uniform sequencing depth across donors was assumed in presence/absence analyses, although this assumption may not hold. In a later analysis, the rate of TCR association differed among HLA loci, with DRB1 alleles having the most associated TCRs and HLA-C alleles having the fewest. The only immune exposure information available for the cohort was CMV serostatus.

The cohort consisted of 650 to 850 healthy bone marrow donors. At the time of sampling, all cohort members were nominally healthy, though unrecorded immune exposures were likely present. The donor was CMV seronegative and was included in the group of a few hundred seronegative cohort members. Every donor gave a peripheral blood sample, and the peripheral blood mononuclear cells from that sample were used for TCR beta sequencing. The Qiagen DNeasy Blood Extraction Kit was used to extract genomic DNA from the blood cell samples. Clipping removes 4 bases from V and 5 bases from J, with 5 as the unmatched junction base count. According to the germline V gene, CDR1 reads SGHTA and CDR2 reads FQGTGA. Taken from cysteine to phenylalanine, the CDR3 has 15 residues. Kept here is only the CDR3 DNA, which spans 45 bases and is read in frame from base 1. Library prep was done by the immunoSEQ multiplex PCR assay. For the multiplex PCR, a mixture combining 60 forward primers for TCR Vbeta segments and 13 reverse primers for TCR Jbeta segments was used. Amplification of the CDR3 region of rearranged TCR beta genes was performed with a multiplex PCR assay on genomic DNA. The Illumina HiSeq System was used to sequence the amplified TCR beta libraries as 87-base-pair reads. Regarding the original processing steps: Across the 600 to 700 repertoires, a later analysis counted 78 million or so unique TCR beta chains, about 10 million of which were shared by at least two donors. Raw reads were error-corrected and collapsed into unique sequences by a nearest-neighbor algorithm in which closely related sequences were merged to remove PCR and sequencing errors. CDR3 sequences were aligned to IMGT reference sequences to assign V, D and J gene segments. Each retained sequence needed at least a six-nucleotide match to both a V gene segment and a J gene segment. Rearrangements were classified as productive when the CDR3 lacked stop codons and remained in frame with V and J, and all other rearrangements were classified as non-productive. CDR3 was defined according to IMGT convention as the region running from the second conserved V-encoded cysteine to the conserved J-encoded phenylalanine. Sequences without an unambiguous match to a single V gene segment were excluded from the earlier analysis of several hundred of the donors. An earlier analysis of about 590 of the donors classified V segments as functional when productive rearrangements were above 56.7% and as segregating when the standard deviation between donors was above 5%. A statistical classification framework was built for diagnosing cytomegalovirus status from the catalog of TCR beta chain sequences. In a later analysis, V and J genes were assigned by comparing TCR nucleotide sequences against IMGT/GENE-DB human TR gene sequences. Using the TCRdist pipeline, a later analysis assigned CDR3 sequences along with most-parsimonious VDJ recombination scenarios. In a later analysis, every TCR beta chain was defined by the combination of its CDR3 amino acid sequence and its V-gene family, and reads without a unique V-gene family were dropped. A later analysis removed 450 to 600 highly shared, low-generation-probability nucleotide sequences to deal with suspected cross-contamination and a sequencing artifact. A later analysis calculated a clonal expansion index for each public chain from normalized within-repertoire ranks of inferred template counts. In a later analysis, generation probabilities were computed using a VDJ recombination model fitted to out-of-frame rearrangements, and the results were checked against IGoR. In a later analysis, TCR-TCR, TCR-HLA and TCR-CMV co-occurrence was scored with hypergeometric tests, and a repertoire-size bias correction was applied to TCR pairs. In a later analysis, false discovery rates were estimated by permuting HLA or CMV assignments 20 times. A later analysis grouped co-occurring TCRs with DBSCAN, adding TCRdist sequence similarity when clustering within HLA-allele-positive subsets. Repertoires with fewer than 30,000 or more than 120,000 public chains were left out of co-occurrence clustering, as were about five repertoires with anomalous nucleotide sharing. Drawn from immuneACCESS, this table holds only the in-frame rearrangements with V and J called that TCRdb kept. Clones are partly lost; checked studies trace under half to an unresolved V gene and leave the rest unexplained. That table furnishes V, J and clone size, whereas the DNA furnished D and trimming. This sample holds about 160,000 clones; roughly 80% were observed only once. Jointly, the top ten make up 2% to 2.5% of the sample.

Specimen: PBMCs. The rearrangement joined TRBV7-3 to TRBJ2-6, and TRBD1 matches 7 of the central bases. This TCR derives from a female donor in good health and CMV-seronegative. The DNA sequence reads TGTGCCAGCAGCTCCACAGGGGTTTGGGCCAACGTCCTGACTTTC. Its amino acids are CASSSTGVWANVLTF.